Below, 27 T cell receptor beta chains from the same sample are listed, as sequenced in a study of shared clonotypes between healthy human individuals. Naive CD8 cells were CD45RO-negative, positively selected for CCR7, excluding terminally differentiated effector memory CD45RA+ cells. TCRdb keeps only in-frame clones here, not all; method: immunoSEQ multiplex PCR. The repertoire holds around 1.9 million clones, 85% to 95% seen once, with over 1.5% in the top ten. The specimen was naive CD8+ T cells from PBMCs. The origin of the receptors is a man aged 18 to 29 in good health. Some clones in this sample may be carry-over from other donors' samples.

The chain carries TRBV5-4 and TRBJ1-1, with TRBD1 identical over 11 bases. The CDR3 is made up of 17 amino acids. Trimming removed 4 bases from V and 2 bases from J; junction bases left unmatched: 10. In germline, CDR1 is SGHNT, CDR2 YYREEE (reference sequence). As DNA, the CDR3 is TGTGCCAGCAGCAGGGACAGGGGGGAAACCATAAACACTGAAGCTTTCTTT. Translating gives CASSRDRGETINTEAFF.

The chain has TRBV19 and TRBJ2-2; TRBD1 might be the D (6 bases). The V gene's germline CDR1 is LNHDA and CDR2 SQIVND (reference sequence). The CDR3 extends over 12 amino acids. The ends were cut back, 9 bases at V and 3 bases at J, with 8 bases in the middle. CDR3: CASQGYTGELFF. The CDR3 coding sequence is TGTGCCAGCCAGGGGTACACCGGGGAGCTGTTTTTT.

The CDR3 is CASSITSAYNEQFF. The DNA for the CDR3 is TGTGCCAGCAGCATCACTAGCGCCTACAATGAGCAGTTCTTC. V and J are TRBV7-9 and TRBJ2-1, with 7 positions matching TRBD2. The CDR3 contains 14 residues. Germline CDR1 is SEHNR and CDR2 is FQNEAQ (reference sequence). J lost 2 bases, V lost 5 bases, and 3 bases had no gene match.

The CDR3 DNA reads TGTGCCAGCAGCCCCCCCCGAAGAGCCGGGGAGCTGTTTTTT. Translated: CASSPPRRAGELFF. This chain uses TRBV9 with TRBJ2-2; D is unresolved. The V and J ends lost 4 bases and 6 bases respectively, with 13 bases between them. This CDR3 has 14 residues. The germline gives CDR1 SGDLS, CDR2 YYNGEE. Drawing the rest from reference TRBV9 and TRBJ2-2, the complete variable domain is DSGVTQTPKHLITATGQRVTLRCSPRSGDLSVYWYQQSLDQGLQFLIQYYNGEERAKGNILERFSAQQFPDLHSELNLSSLELGDSALYFCASSPPRRAGELFFGEGSRLTVL.

This chain connects TRBV4-2 to TRBJ1-6, with a weak D call TRBD1 (5 bases). Trimming took off 4 bases at V and 10 bases at J, with 14 bases between the two ends. The CDR3 has 14 residues. Per germline, CDR1 LGHNA and CDR2 YNFKEQ. CDR3 loop: CASSPGGKASPLHF. The CDR3 DNA follows: TGTGCCAGCAGCCCCGGGGGAAAAGCCTCACCCCTCCACTTT.

J is TRBJ2-7 and V is TRBV4-2, with TRBD1 matching 10 bases. V trimming: 0 bases; J trimming: 2 bases; junction bases outside the gene matches: 10. Per the germline V gene, CDR1 is LGHNA and CDR2 is YNFKEQ. The CDR3 is made up of 18 amino acids. The CDR3 sequence: CASSQETLRDRGPYEQYF. The CDR3 DNA follows: TGTGCCAGCAGCCAAGAAACGTTGAGAGACAGGGGGCCCTACGAGCAGTACTTC.

The chain couples TRBV6-1 to TRBJ2-7, with a weak D call TRBD1 (6 bases). The ends were cut back, 10 bases at V and 0 bases at J, with 13 bases in the middle. Looked up from germline, CDR1 is MNHNS and CDR2 is SASEGT. The CDR3 contains 13 residues. This CDR3 is CATITGLSYEQYF. CDR3 nucleotides: TGTGCCACCATAACAGGGCTCTCCTACGAGCAGTACTTC.

The chain carries TRBV25-1 and TRBJ1-2; 9 nucleotides line up with TRBD1. CDR3 size: 15 residues. The V segment lost 0 bases and the J segment 6 bases; nucleotides outside the gene matches: 5. The germline V gene has CDR1 MGHDK and CDR2 SYGVNS. The CDR3 region has the DNA TGTGCCAGCAGTGAATATAGGACAGGGGCGGATGGCTACACCTTC. Translating gives CASSEYRTGADGYTF.

V and J are TRBV7-2 and TRBJ2-1; TRBD2 is a possible D gene (5 bases). This CDR3 has 15 amino acids. V was cut by 1 base and J by 6 bases, with 13 bases left in between. Germline V gene data show CDR1 as SGHTA and CDR2 as FQGNSA. The CDR3 sequence: CASSLEYGAVNEQFF. The CDR3 coding sequence is TGTGCCAGCAGCTTAGAATACGGAGCGGTCAATGAGCAGTTCTTC.

This rearrangement joins TRBV27 to TRBJ2-7, with D maybe TRBD2 (6 bases). Germline CDR1 reads MNHEY; CDR2 reads SMNVEV (reference sequence). The CDR3 length is 13 residues. Deletions cut 7 bases from V and 2 bases from J, with 12 bases between. The CDR3 DNA is TGTGCCAGCACTGCGCCGGGGGCCTACGAGCAGTACTTC. It specifies CASTAPGAYEQYF.

A few counts support this clone. The same CDR3 also results from other DNA sequences found in this sample. This rearrangement joins TRBV7-9 to TRBJ1-5; D is ambiguous. V was shortened by 5 bases and J by 4 bases, with 6 bases between the two germline ends. The CDR3 loop spans 12 amino acids. From germline, CDR1 is SEHNR and CDR2 FQNEAQ (reference sequence). The CDR3 reads CASSPGNQPQHF. CDR3 bases: TGTGCCAGCAGCCCAGGAAATCAGCCCCAGCATTTT.

V and J are TRBV6-5 and TRBJ2-3; D uncertain. Deletions cut 5 bases from V and 2 bases from J, with 8 bases between. Germline V gene lookup returns CDR1 MNHEY and CDR2 SVGAGI. CDR3 length: 13 amino acids. The CDR3 spells CASSRVNTDTQYF. The DNA of the CDR3 is TGTGCCAGCAGTCGCGTCAACACAGATACGCAGTATTTT.

The genes are TRBV28 and TRBJ2-7; weak D call: TRBD2 (6 bases). The CDR3 spans 12 residues. Per the germline V gene, CDR1 is MDHEN and CDR2 is SYDVKM. V lost 8 bases and J lost 7, with 15 bases in between. The CDR3 is CASHGERVEQYF. DNA for the CDR3: TGTGCCAGCCATGGGGAGCGGGTGGAGCAGTACTTC.

The chain carries TRBV4-1 and TRBJ2-7, with 12 bases that match TRBD1. CDR1 is MGHRA and CDR2 is YSYEKL in the germline V gene. The J segment lost 3 bases and the V segment lost 4 bases, leaving 4 bases of the junction unmatched. The CDR3 totals 15 residues. The CDR3 spells CASSLGTGGYYEQYF. The CDR3, as DNA: TGCGCCAGCAGCCTTGGGACAGGGGGCTACTACGAGCAGTACTTC.

The J gene is TRBJ2-5, the V gene TRBV10-3; D call uncertain. V lost 0 bases, J lost 5 bases, and 13 bases lay in between. CDR3 length equals 15 residues. Germline CDR1 ENHRY, CDR2 SYGVKD. The CDR3: CAISESMVVEETQYF. The CDR3 nucleotides are TGTGCCATCAGTGAGTCGATGGTGGTGGAGGAGACCCAGTACTTC.

This chain joins TRBV6-5 and TRBJ1-2; possibly TRBD1 for D (5 bases). V was clipped by 7 bases and J by 3 bases, with 15 bases between them. This CDR3 has 14 amino acids. Germline CDR1 is MNHEY and CDR2 is SVGAGI. The CDR3 nucleotides read TGTGCCAGCACTAAACGGGGGACCCACTATGGCTACACCTTC. Its protein is CASTKRGTHYGYTF.

The chain employs TRBV5-4 and TRBJ2-7, with D perhaps being TRBD1 or TRBD2 (5 bases each). V was cut by 0 bases and J by 7 bases, with 14 bases left in between. The CDR3 is 14 residues long. Germline V lookup: CDR1 SGHNT, CDR2 YYREEE (reference sequence). CDR3 bases: TGTGCCAGCAGCTTGGTGGGACGGACGCGGGAGCAGTACTTC. Translation gives CASSLVGRTREQYF.

A word on this clone: The sample has other DNA sequences that encode this CDR3 too. The V and J genes are TRBV6-5 and TRBJ2-1; a weak D match, TRBD2 (6 bases). The CDR3 contains 11 residues. The V and J ends lost 3 bases and 9 bases respectively, with 6 bases between them. Germline V gene data show CDR1 as MNHEY and CDR2 as SVGAGI. CDR3 nucleotide sequence: TGTGCCAGCAGTTATAGCGGTGAGCAGTTCTTC. Amino acid sequence: CASSYSGEQFF.

A remark on this clone: The same CDR3 arises from other DNA sequences in this sample as well. This chain joins TRBV7-9 and TRBJ2-7; no reliable D call. Trimming removed 1 base from V and 1 base from J, with 8 bases in between. Germline V gene sequence: CDR1 SEHNR, CDR2 FQNEAQ (reference sequence). The CDR3 loop spans 14 amino acids. The CDR3 nucleotides read TGTGCCAGCAGCTTAGTTGGCAGATCCTACGAGCAGTACTTC. Protein: CASSLVGRSYEQYF.

This chain joins TRBV27 and TRBJ2-2; D ambiguous. With 0 bases removed from V and 7 bases from J, the gap between germline ends came to 15 bases. In germline, CDR1 is MNHEY, CDR2 SMNVEV (reference sequence). This CDR3 region has 16 residues. CDR3 sequence (DNA): TGTGCCAGCAGTTTATCCAGGACCCCAGGTTTCGGGGAGCTGTTTTTT. This codes for CASSLSRTPGFGELFF.

The sample holds one count of this clone. The chain links TRBV7-2 to TRBJ2-7; tentatively, D is TRBD2 (6 bases). The germline V and J ends were trimmed by 8 bases and 1 base, with 12 bases remaining between them. Germline-derived CDR1 and CDR2 are SGHTA and FQGNSA. This CDR3 is 13 amino acids long. The CDR3 sequence is CASSWDFSYEQYF. The CDR3 DNA reads TGTGCCAGCTCTTGGGACTTTTCCTACGAGCAGTACTTC.

This clone came up a few times. V usage is TRBV13 and J usage is TRBJ1-1, with TRBD1 identical over 8 bases. J lost 4 bases, V lost 4 bases, and 8 bases had no gene match. The CDR3 consists of 15 residues. The germline CDR1 and CDR2 sequences are PRHDT and FYEKMQ (reference sequence). CDR3 coding DNA: TGTGCCAGCAGCTCCTCCGGGACAGGTCCCACTGAAGCTTTCTTT. Translated, it gives CASSSSGTGPTEAFF.

The genes are TRBV6-5 and TRBJ2-3, with D maybe TRBD1 (6 bases). Trimming left V 2 bases short and J 1 base short, with 10 bases between. The CDR3 is 15 residues long. Germline CDR1 MNHEY, CDR2 SVGAGI. The CDR3 sequence is CASSYGGQRTDTQYF. Written as DNA, the CDR3 is TGTGCCAGCAGTTACGGGGGCCAACGCACAGATACGCAGTATTTT.

This chain connects TRBV29-1 to TRBJ2-1; TRBD2 agrees at 11 bases. The CDR3 consists of 16 residues. Germline CDR1 and CDR2: SQVTM and ANQGSEA. V shed 4 bases and J 2 bases; nucleotides not matched to a gene: 7. The CDR3 DNA follows: TGCAGCGTTGCCGGGCCGGGACTAGCGGCCTACAATGAGCAGTTCTTC. Protein product: CSVAGPGLAAYNEQFF.

In its sample, this clone was seen a few times. The rearrangement uses TRBV9 and TRBJ1-1, with D maybe TRBD1 (6 bases). Trimming took 3 bases from V and 0 from J, leaving 12 bases between them. Germline V gene data show CDR1 as SGDLS and CDR2 as YYNGEE. The CDR3 length is 15 residues. The CDR3: CASSARDKMNTEAFF. DNA for the CDR3: TGTGCCAGCAGCGCCAGGGACAAGATGAACACTGAAGCTTTCTTT.

This clone is a singleton in its sample. The V call is TRBV27, the J call TRBJ2-1; 11 nucleotides agree with TRBD1. This CDR3 spans 14 amino acids. V dropped 2 bases and J dropped 8; count of bases not matched to a gene: 2. Germline CDR1 MNHEY, CDR2 SMNVEV (reference sequence). This CDR3 reads CASSLGQGADEQFF. CDR3 DNA: TGTGCCAGCAGTTTAGGACAGGGGGCTGATGAGCAGTTCTTC.

The chain employs TRBV28 and TRBJ1-4; 7 bases map to TRBD1. This CDR3 has 18 residues. The V gene end was trimmed by 6 bases and the J gene end by 0 bases; junction bases not matched to a gene: 13. The V gene's germline CDR1 is MDHEN and CDR2 SYDVKM. CDR3 nucleotide sequence: TGTGCCAGCAGGGACCCGGCAGGGGGGGATGCAACTAATGAAAAACTGTTTTTT. This gives the protein CASRDPAGGDATNEKLFF.